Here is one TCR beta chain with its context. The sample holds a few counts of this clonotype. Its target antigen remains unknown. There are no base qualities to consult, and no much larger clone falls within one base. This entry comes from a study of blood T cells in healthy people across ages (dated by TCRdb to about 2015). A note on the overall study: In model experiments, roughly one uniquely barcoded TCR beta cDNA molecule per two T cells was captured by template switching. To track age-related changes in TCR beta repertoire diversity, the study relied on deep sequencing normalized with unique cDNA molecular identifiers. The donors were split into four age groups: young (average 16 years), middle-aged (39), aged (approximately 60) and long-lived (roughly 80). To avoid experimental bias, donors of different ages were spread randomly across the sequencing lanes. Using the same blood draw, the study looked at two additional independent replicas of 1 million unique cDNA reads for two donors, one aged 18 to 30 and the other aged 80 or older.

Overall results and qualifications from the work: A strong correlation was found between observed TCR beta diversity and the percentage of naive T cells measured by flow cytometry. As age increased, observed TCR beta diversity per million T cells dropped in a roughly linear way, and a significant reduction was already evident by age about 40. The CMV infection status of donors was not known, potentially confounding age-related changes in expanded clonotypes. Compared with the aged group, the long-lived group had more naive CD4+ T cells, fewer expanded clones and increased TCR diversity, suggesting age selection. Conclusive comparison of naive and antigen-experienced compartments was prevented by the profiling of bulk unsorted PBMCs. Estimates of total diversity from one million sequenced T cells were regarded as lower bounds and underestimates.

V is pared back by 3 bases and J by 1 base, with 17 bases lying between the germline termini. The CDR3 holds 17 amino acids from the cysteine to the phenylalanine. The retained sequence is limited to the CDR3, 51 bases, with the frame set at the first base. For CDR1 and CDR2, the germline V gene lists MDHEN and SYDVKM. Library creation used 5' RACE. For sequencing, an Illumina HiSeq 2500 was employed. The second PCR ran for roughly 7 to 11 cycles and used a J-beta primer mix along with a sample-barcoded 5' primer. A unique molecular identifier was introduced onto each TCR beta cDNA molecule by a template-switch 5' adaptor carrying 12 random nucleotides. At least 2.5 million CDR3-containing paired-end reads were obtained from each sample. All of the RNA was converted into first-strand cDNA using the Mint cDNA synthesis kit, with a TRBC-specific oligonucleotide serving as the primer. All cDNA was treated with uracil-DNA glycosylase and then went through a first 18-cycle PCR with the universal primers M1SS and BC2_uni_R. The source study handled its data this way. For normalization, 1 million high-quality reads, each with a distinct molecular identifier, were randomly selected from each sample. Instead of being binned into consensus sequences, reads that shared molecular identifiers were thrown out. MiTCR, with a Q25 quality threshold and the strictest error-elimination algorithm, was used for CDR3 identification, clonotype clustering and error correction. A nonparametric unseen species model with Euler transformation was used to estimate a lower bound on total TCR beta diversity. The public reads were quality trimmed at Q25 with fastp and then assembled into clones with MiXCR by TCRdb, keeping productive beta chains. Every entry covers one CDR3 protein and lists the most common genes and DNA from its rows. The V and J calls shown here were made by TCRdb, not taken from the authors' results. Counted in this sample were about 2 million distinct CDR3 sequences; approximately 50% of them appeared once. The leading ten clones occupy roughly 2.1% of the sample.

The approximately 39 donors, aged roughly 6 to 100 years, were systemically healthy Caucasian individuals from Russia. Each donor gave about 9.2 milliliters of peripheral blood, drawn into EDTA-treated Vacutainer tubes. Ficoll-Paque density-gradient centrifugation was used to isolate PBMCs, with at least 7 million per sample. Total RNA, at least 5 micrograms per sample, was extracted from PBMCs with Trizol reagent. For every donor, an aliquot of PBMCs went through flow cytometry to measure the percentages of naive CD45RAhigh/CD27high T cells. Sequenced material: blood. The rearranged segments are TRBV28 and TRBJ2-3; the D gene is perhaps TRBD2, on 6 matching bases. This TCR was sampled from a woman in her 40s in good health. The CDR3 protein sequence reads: CASSFREERYRTDTQYF. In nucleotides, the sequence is TGTGCCAGCAGTTTTAGGGAGGAACGATACCGCACAGATACGCAGTATTTT.